The 4 T cell receptor beta chains presented below share a single source sample, sequenced in a study of CD8 T cells in Susac syndrome. With random hexamers, 0.5 to 1 ug RNA was reverse transcribed. Via MiXCR, TCRdb re-called the immunoSEQ multiplex PCR reads, giving one row per CDR3 protein. The profile shows 130,000 or so distinct CDR3 sequences, about 90% of them singletons. Sequencing used CD8+ T cells from PBMCs. The receptors shown here come from a human donor with multiple sclerosis.

This clonotype was recorded only once. The chain employs TRBV11-2 and TRBJ2-7; D unresolved. The CDR3 has 13 amino acids. Germline V gene lookup returns CDR1 SGHAT and CDR2 FQNNGV. V gave up 5 bases and J gave up 3 bases, with 11 bases separating them. For the CDR3, the DNA is TGTGCCAGCAGCCAAGACATCTACTACGAGCAGTACTTC. Protein product: CASSQDIYYEQYF.

The chain links TRBV29-1 to TRBJ2-2; weak D call: TRBD2 (5 bases). Germline V lookup: CDR1 SQVTM, CDR2 ANQGSEA. Trimming shortened V by 7 bases and J by 0 bases, and 6 bases separated the two germline ends. CDR3 length equals 12 residues. CDR3 sequence reads: CSAGANTGELFF. CDR3 DNA: TGCAGCGCCGGGGCGAACACCGGGGAGCTGTTTTTT.

The chain is built from TRBV2 and TRBJ2-7, with D unresolved. The ends were cut back, 5 bases at V and 3 bases at J, with 20 bases in the middle. The CDR3 extends over 16 amino acids. Germline V gives CDR1 SNHLY, CDR2 FYNNEI. The DNA of the CDR3 is TGTGCCAGCAGTCCAAGTGGAATCAATGACCGCTACGAGCAGTACTTC. Protein: CASSPSGINDRYEQYF.

To note about this clonotype: The junction does not match germline at one end; this may be a read error. The chain carries TRBV7-8 and TRBJ2-3; 7 positions agree with TRBD2. This CDR3 comprises 14 residues. The germline CDR1 and CDR2 sequences are SGHVS and FQNEAQ. In DNA form, the CDR3 reads TGTGCCAGCAGCTCGTCGACTAGCACGGATACGCAGTATTTT. Its protein product is CASSSSTSTDTQYF. Full variable domain (remainder filled in from reference TRBV7-8 and TRBJ2-3): GAGVSQSPRYKVAKRGQDVALRCDPISGHVSLFWYQQALGQGPEFLTYFQNEAQLDKSGLPSDRFFAERPEGSVSTLKIQRTQQEDSAVYLCASSSSTSTDTQYFGPGTRLTVL.